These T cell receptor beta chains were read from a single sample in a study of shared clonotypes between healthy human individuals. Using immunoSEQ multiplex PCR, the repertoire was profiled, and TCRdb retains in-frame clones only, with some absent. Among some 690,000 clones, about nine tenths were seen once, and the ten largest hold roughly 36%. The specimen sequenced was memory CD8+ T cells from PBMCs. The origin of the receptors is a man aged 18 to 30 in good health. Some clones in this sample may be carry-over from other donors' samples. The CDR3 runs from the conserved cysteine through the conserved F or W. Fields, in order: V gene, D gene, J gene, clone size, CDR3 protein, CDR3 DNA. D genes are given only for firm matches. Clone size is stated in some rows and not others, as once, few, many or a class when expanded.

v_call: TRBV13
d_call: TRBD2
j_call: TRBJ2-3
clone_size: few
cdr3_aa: CASAGLADTDTQYF
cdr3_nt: TGTGCCAGCGCCGGACTAGCGGACACAGATACGCAGTATTTT

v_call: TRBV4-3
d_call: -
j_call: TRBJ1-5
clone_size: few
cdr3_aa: CASSQGQVNQPQHF
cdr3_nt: TGCGCCAGCAGCCAAGGTCAGGTGAATCAGCCCCAGCATTTT

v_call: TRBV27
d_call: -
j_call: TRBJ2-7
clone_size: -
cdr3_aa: CASSTPAKGGYEQYF
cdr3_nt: TGTGCCAGCAGTACCCCGGCCAAAGGAGGTTACGAGCAGTACTTC

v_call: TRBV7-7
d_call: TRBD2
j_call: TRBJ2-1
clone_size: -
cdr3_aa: CASSPGPAGGRGEQFF
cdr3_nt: TGTGCCAGCAGCCCAGGGCCCGCGGGAGGGCGTGGTGAGCAGTTCTTC

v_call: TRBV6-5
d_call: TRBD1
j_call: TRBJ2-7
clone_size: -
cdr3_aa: CASSYSEWDRGHEQYF
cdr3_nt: TGTGCCAGCAGTTACTCGGAATGGGACAGGGGGCACGAGCAGTACTTC

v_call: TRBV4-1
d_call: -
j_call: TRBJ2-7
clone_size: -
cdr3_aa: CASSPTSGRDEQYF
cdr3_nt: TGCGCCAGCAGCCCCACGTCGGGGCGAGACGAGCAGTACTTC

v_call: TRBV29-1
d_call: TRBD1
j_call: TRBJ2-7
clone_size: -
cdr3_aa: CSATGGGYEQYF
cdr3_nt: TGCAGCGCAACAGGGGGCGGGTACGAGCAGTACTTC

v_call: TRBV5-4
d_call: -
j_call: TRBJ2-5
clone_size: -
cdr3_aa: CASSLAGPRETQYF
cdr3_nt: TGTGCCAGCAGCTTGGCCGGCCCTCGGGAGACCCAGTACTTC

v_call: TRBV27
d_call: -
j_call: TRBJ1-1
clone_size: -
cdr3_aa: CASSLNTEAFF
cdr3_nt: TGTGCCAGCAGTTTAAACACTGAAGCTTTCTTT

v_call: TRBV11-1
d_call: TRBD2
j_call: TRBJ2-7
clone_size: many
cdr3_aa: CASSLVASGAFFSYEQYF
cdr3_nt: TGTGCCAGCAGCTTAGTGGCTAGCGGGGCATTTTTCTCCTACGAGCAGTACTTC

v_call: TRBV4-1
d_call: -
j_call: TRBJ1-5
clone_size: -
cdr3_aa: CASSQDDQPQHF
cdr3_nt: TGCGCCAGCAGCCAAGATGATCAGCCCCAGCATTTT

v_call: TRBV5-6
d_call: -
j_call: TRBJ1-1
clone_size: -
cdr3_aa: CASSRVNTEAFF
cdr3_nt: TGTGCCAGCAGCCGAGTGAACACTGAAGCTTTCTTT

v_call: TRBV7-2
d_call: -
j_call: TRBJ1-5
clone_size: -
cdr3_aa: CASSPAAHSNQPQHF
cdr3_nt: TGTGCCAGCAGCCCCGCGGCCCATAGCAATCAGCCCCAGCATTTT

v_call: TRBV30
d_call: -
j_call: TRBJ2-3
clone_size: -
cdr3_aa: CAWSVGSSTDTQYF
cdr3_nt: TGTGCCTGGAGTGTGGGGAGCTCCACAGATACGCAGTATTTT

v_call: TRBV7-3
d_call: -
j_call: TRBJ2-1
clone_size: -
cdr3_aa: CASSLIWDSHNEQFF
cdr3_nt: TGTGCCAGCAGCTTAATTTGGGACTCCCACAATGAGCAGTTCTTC

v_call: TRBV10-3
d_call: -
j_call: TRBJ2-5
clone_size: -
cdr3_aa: CAISDVGRQETQYF
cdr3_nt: TGTGCCATCAGTGATGTCGGCAGACAAGAGACCCAGTACTTC

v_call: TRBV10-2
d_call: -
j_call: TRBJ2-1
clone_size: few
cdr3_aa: CASRGGLRSYNEQFF
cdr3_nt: TGCGCCAGCAGGGGGGGGCTCAGGTCCTACAATGAGCAGTTCTTC